What follows are 13 T cell receptor beta chains derived from one specimen sequenced in a study of T cells expressing NK-cell markers. Reprocessing the 5' RACE reads, TCRdb reports a single entry for every CDR3 protein and omits DNA. This sample's table has about 460,000 distinct CDR3 sequences. Material: blood T cells: a sorted CD56 or NKG2C T cell subset, CD4+ or CD8+ T cells, or bulk PBMC T cells (not recorded which). These receptors were collected from a woman aged 45-65 years in good health.

The chain recombines TRBV20-1 with TRBJ2-3; TCRdb gives TRBD2 as the D gene, but with no DNA this cannot be confirmed. Germline CDR1 is DFQATT and CDR2 is SNEGSKA (reference sequence). The CDR3 runs 15 residues. The CDR3 protein is CSARDRGGGTDTQYF.

V gene TRBV20-1 combines with J gene TRBJ2-5; the TCRdb D gene call, TRBD2, has no DNA to confirm it. The germline gives CDR1 DFQATT, CDR2 SNEGSKA (reference sequence). The CDR3 sequence is 14 residues long. The CDR3 spells CSAASGRVSETQYF.

The V gene is TRBV20-1, the J gene TRBJ2-7. CDR1 and CDR2 (germline): DFQATT, SNEGSKA (reference sequence). The CDR3 loop spans 13 amino acids. CDR3 sequence: CSARPDLNYEQYF.

The chain joins TRBV5-1 to TRBJ2-2; the D gene TCRdb calls, TRBD1, cannot be checked with no DNA. The V gene's germline CDR1 is SGHRS and CDR2 YFSETQ. The CDR3 consists of 15 residues. The CDR3 protein is CASSAGGPNTGELFF.

The chain has TRBV4-1 and TRBJ2-2; the D call of TRBD2 rests on TCRdb alone, since no DNA is present to check it. The CDR3 is made up of 16 amino acids. Germline V gene data show CDR1 as MGHRA and CDR2 as YSYEKL. The CDR3 reads CASSQVRSSTTGELFF.

CDR3 loop: CATSRDGGTPGELFF. This chain links TRBV15 with TRBJ2-2; TCRdb lists TRBD1, though no DNA is available to test this call. The CDR3 contains 15 residues. Germline V gene lookup returns CDR1 LNHNV and CDR2 YYDKDF (reference sequence).

The genes are TRBV12-3 or TRBV12-4 and TRBJ1-2; TCRdb selects TRBD1, and the lack of DNA leaves this call unchecked. The CDR3 runs to 16 residues. The CDR3 loop reads CASTIGGFERNYGYTF.

The chain joins TRBV11-2 to TRBJ1-1; TCRdb's D gene call, TRBD1, goes unchecked for lack of DNA. The CDR3 contains 15 residues. Germline V gives CDR1 SGHAT, CDR2 FQNNGV. This chain's CDR3 is CASSLLRGQNTEAFF.

The CDR3 region is CATSDATGVNTEAFF. The V call is TRBV24-1, the J call TRBJ1-1; the TRBD1 assignment by TCRdb is unverifiable without DNA. CDR1 KGHDR and CDR2 SFDVKD come from the germline V gene. The CDR3 runs to 15 residues.

The chain uses TRBV4-1 and TRBJ2-5; the D call of TRBD2 rests on TCRdb alone, since no DNA is present to check it. The CDR3 contains 15 residues. Germline CDR1 MGHRA, CDR2 YSYEKL. CDR3 residues: CASSQAGLAGKDQYF.

J is TRBJ2-3 and V is TRBV5-1; TCRdb designates TRBD1, a call that cannot be tested without DNA. The CDR3 is 14 amino acids. In germline, CDR1 is SGHRS, CDR2 YFSETQ. CDR3 amino acids: CASSRRGWTDTQYF.

V is TRBV10-3 and J is TRBJ2-6; the TCRdb call, TRBD2, lacks DNA for checking. The CDR3 spans 15 residues. Germline CDR1 is ENHRY and CDR2 is SYGVKD. The CDR3: CAIRNTGPGANVLTF.

This chain connects TRBV24-1 to TRBJ2-1; TCRdb gives TRBD1 as the D gene, but with no DNA this cannot be confirmed. In germline, CDR1 is KGHDR, CDR2 SFDVKD. The CDR3 spans 13 residues. CDR3 residues: CATSEGAYNEQFF.